Listed here are 23 T cell receptor beta chains from one sample, sequenced in a study of cytomegalovirus exposure and HLA in healthy donors. Use of 60 Vbeta and 13 Jbeta primers characterized the PCR. The assay was immunoSEQ multiplex PCR, and TCRdb's table has in-frame clones only and misses some. The sample records about 300,000 clones, 86% being singletons. Input material: PBMCs. The receptors here all came from a man aged 35-49 years in good health and CMV-seropositive.

The chain combines TRBV6-1 with TRBJ1-5, with D possibly being TRBD1 (6 bases). The length of the CDR3 is 12 residues. Germline V gene sequence: CDR1 MNHNS, CDR2 SASEGT. V was clipped by 8 bases and J by 4 bases, with 9 bases between them. The CDR3: CASRTGNQPQHF. The CDR3 region has the DNA TGTGCCAGCCGAACAGGGAATCAGCCCCAGCATTTT.

V and J are TRBV11-2 and TRBJ1-2; 11 nucleotides line up with TRBD1. Unmatched junction bases numbered 5, after V lost 1 base and J lost 4 bases. The CDR3 length is 16 residues. The germline CDR1 and CDR2 sequences are SGHAT and FQNNGV. The chain's CDR3 is CASSLGGQGARYGYTF. The CDR3 nucleotides read TGTGCCAGCAGCTTAGGAGGACAGGGGGCTCGCTATGGCTACACCTTC.

Turning to this clone: Other DNA sequences from this sample encode an identical CDR3 as well. The J gene is TRBJ1-1, the V gene TRBV7-9; tentatively, D is TRBD1 (5 bases). Germline V lookup: CDR1 SEHNR, CDR2 FQNEAQ (reference sequence). The CDR3 covers 14 residues. V was shortened by 1 base and J by 3 bases, with 9 bases between the two germline ends. The CDR3 nucleotides read TGTGCCAGCAGCTTAGTTGGGGGGGACACTGAAGCTTTCTTT. It translates to CASSLVGGDTEAFF.

J is TRBJ2-3 and V is TRBV5-1, with TRBD1 matching over 9 bases. Germline CDR1 is SGHRS and CDR2 is YFSETQ. Germline trimming cut 0 bases from V and 1 base from J; bases unmatched to any gene: 9. The CDR3 contains 18 residues. The CDR3 bases are TGCGCCAGCAGCTTGGAGGTCTCACAGGGGGCCCGCACAGATACGCAGTATTTT. Translated: CASSLEVSQGARTDTQYF.

The rearrangement uses TRBV7-8 and TRBJ2-3; 12 nucleotides line up with TRBD2. The length of the CDR3 is 18 residues. Germline CDR1 is SGHVS and CDR2 is FQNEAQ. V trimming: 2 bases; J trimming: 0 bases; junction bases outside the gene matches: 6. DNA of the CDR3: TGTGCCAGCAGCTTATCATTAGGACTAGCGGGAAGCACAGATACGCAGTATTTT. Its protein is CASSLSLGLAGSTDTQYF.

This sequence joins TRBV11-3 and TRBJ2-1; 9 bases are shared with TRBD1. Losses at the gene ends were 0 bases for V and 7 bases for J; bases not matched to a gene: 10. The CDR3 has 17 amino acids. Germline lookup yields CDR1 SGHNT and CDR2 YENEEA. The CDR3 coding sequence is TGTGCCAGCAGCTTAGATGGGGGGACAGGGATGGGGAATGAGCAGTTCTTC. Its protein is CASSLDGGTGMGNEQFF.

The rearrangement uses TRBV27 and TRBJ2-7, with a tentative D call TRBD1 (5 bases). Germline V gene lookup returns CDR1 MNHEY and CDR2 SMNVEV (reference sequence). Trimming took 3 bases from V and 2 from J, leaving 8 bases between them. This CDR3 comprises 13 residues. CDR3 DNA: TGTGCCAGCAGTTTCTCAGGGCCCTACGAGCAGTACTTC. It specifies CASSFSGPYEQYF.

This rearrangement joins TRBV15 to TRBJ1-1, with D possibly being TRBD1 (5 bases). Trimming pared 4 bases from V and 0 bases from J, leaving 6 bases between. Germline assignment: CDR1 LNHNV and CDR2 YYDKDF (reference sequence). The CDR3 totals 13 residues. CDR3 in amino acids: CATSTGMNTEAFF. The CDR3 DNA follows: TGTGCCACCAGCACAGGGATGAACACTGAAGCTTTCTTT.

This chain connects TRBV19 to TRBJ2-3; 11 bases are a match to TRBD2. CDR1 LNHDA and CDR2 SQIVND come from the germline V gene (reference sequence). After removal of 10 bases from V and 6 bases from J, the junction contained 6 bases not matched to a gene. CDR3 length: 13 residues. CDR3 residues: CATTSGSFDTQYF. The CDR3 DNA is TGTGCCACCACTAGCGGGAGTTTCGATACGCAGTATTTT.

The chain links TRBV7-9 to TRBJ2-1, with 7 bases aligning to TRBD1. Trimming cost V 1 base and J 7 bases; bases outside gene matches: 7. This CDR3 region has 15 residues. The germline V gene has CDR1 SEHNR and CDR2 FQNEAQ (reference sequence). The CDR3 DNA reads TGTGCCAGCAGCTTAGTTTCGACAGGGAAGAATGAGCAGTTCTTC. This gives the protein CASSLVSTGKNEQFF.

The rearrangement uses TRBV28 and TRBJ2-7; 11 bases agree with TRBD1. The CDR3 contains 15 residues. Germline trimming cut 8 bases from V and 3 bases from J; bases unmatched to any gene: 9. CDR1 and CDR2 (germline): MDHEN, SYDVKM. CDR3 DNA: TGTGCCAGCTCCCCCCCCGGGACAGGGGGCTACGAGCAGTACTTC. Translated: CASSPPGTGGYEQYF.

The chain is built from TRBV7-3 and TRBJ1-1; 7 nucleotides align to TRBD1. The CDR3 runs to 17 residues. V shed 9 bases, J shed 0 bases, and the junction held 16 bases outside the gene matches. The V gene's germline CDR1 is SGHTA and CDR2 FQGTGA. CDR3 sequence reads: CASTALKGALMNTEAFF. As DNA, the CDR3 is TGTGCCAGTACCGCGCTGAAGGGGGCCTTGATGAACACTGAAGCTTTCTTT.

V is TRBV15 and J is TRBJ2-7, with TRBD2 identical over 8 bases. V lost 1 base, J lost 2 bases, and 4 bases stayed unmatched. From germline, CDR1 is LNHNV and CDR2 YYDKDF (reference sequence). CDR3 length: 15 amino acids. The CDR3 DNA follows: TGTGCCACCAGCAGAGGGACGGGAGGGCCCTACGAGCAGTACTTC. This sequence encodes CATSRGTGGPYEQYF.

The gene calls are TRBV9 and TRBJ2-1, with D possibly matching TRBD1 (5 bases). Trimming took 4 bases from V and 3 from J, leaving 8 bases between them. CDR3 length: 13 amino acids. In germline, CDR1 is SGDLS, CDR2 YYNGEE. CDR3 in DNA: TGTGCCAGCAGCATACAGGACTACAATGAGCAGTTCTTC. Its protein is CASSIQDYNEQFF.

The table lists this clone with a count of one. V is TRBV6-4 and J is TRBJ2-2, with D perhaps matching TRBD2 (5 bases). The V end lost 8 bases, the J end lost 5 bases, and 15 bases lay between the germline ends. This CDR3 has 14 residues. Germline V lookup: CDR1 MRHNA, CDR2 SNTAGT. CDR3 region: CASGRVASTGELFF. In DNA form, the CDR3 reads TGTGCCAGCGGCCGTGTAGCGTCGACCGGGGAGCTGTTTTTT.

V is TRBV5-1 and J is TRBJ2-5, with D possibly TRBD1 on 5 matching bases. The V and J ends lost 2 bases and 2 bases respectively, with 10 bases between them. Germline V gene sequence: CDR1 SGHRS, CDR2 YFSETQ. The CDR3 covers 14 residues. DNA for the CDR3: TGCGCCAGCAGCTTTAAACAGGATCAAGAGACCCAGTACTTC. Translation: CASSFKQDQETQYF.

The chain carries TRBV7-2 and TRBJ2-7, with TRBD2 matching 14 bases. Germline V lookup: CDR1 SGHTA, CDR2 FQGNSA. The CDR3 length is 15 residues. Trimming cost V 5 bases and J 10 bases; bases outside gene matches: 10. The CDR3 sequence is CASSPQTSGRAHQYF. The CDR3 DNA reads TGTGCCAGCAGCCCCCAGACTAGCGGGAGGGCCCATCAGTACTTC.

Comment on this clone: Other DNA sequences in this specimen translate into the identical CDR3. The gene calls are TRBV9 and TRBJ2-1; 8 bases are shared with TRBD2. The V gene end was trimmed by 0 bases and the J gene end by 6 bases; junction bases not matched to a gene: 5. In germline, CDR1 is SGDLS, CDR2 YYNGEE. This CDR3 is 15 amino acids long. The CDR3 spells CASSVVASGRNEQFF. The CDR3 nucleotides read TGTGCCAGCAGCGTAGTGGCTAGCGGGCGCAATGAGCAGTTCTTC.

The gene calls are TRBV19 and TRBJ2-3; 15 bases are shared with TRBD2. From germline, CDR1 is LNHDA and CDR2 SQIVND (reference sequence). V lost 3 bases, J lost 5 bases, and 15 bases stayed unmatched. The CDR3 is made up of 20 amino acids. CDR3 sequence reads: CASSIRHGLAGGPSGDTQYF. The DNA for the CDR3 is TGTGCCAGTAGTATCCGCCACGGACTAGCGGGAGGGCCCTCCGGAGATACGCAGTATTTT.

Comments on this clone: Other DNA sequences in this specimen translate into the identical CDR3. The V and J genes are TRBV23-1 and TRBJ2-1; 8 bases map to TRBD1. TRBV23-1 is sorted into the ORF group, with uncertain function. V was pared by 1 base and J by 2 bases, with 1 base of the junction left unmatched. CDR3 length: 15 residues. In DNA, the CDR3 is TGCGCCAGCAGTCAATGGGGACAGGCCTACAATGAGCAGTTCTTC. It translates to CASSQWGQAYNEQFF.

This clone was counted between two and nine times. This rearrangement joins TRBV6-6 to TRBJ1-5; 7 bases map to TRBD1. The CDR3 has 13 residues. Germline V lookup: CDR1 MNHNY, CDR2 SVGAGI (reference sequence). V shed 11 bases and J 3 bases; nucleotides not matched to a gene: 7. CDR3 DNA: TGTGCCGGGGGGACAGTCCTCAATCAGCCCCAGCATTTT. Its protein is CAGGTVLNQPQHF.

In its sample, this clone was seen a few times. The chain carries TRBV6-5 and TRBJ1-1; 7 bases match TRBD1. The CDR3 contains 14 residues. The V segment lost 6 bases and the J segment 0 bases; nucleotides outside the gene matches: 4. Germline-derived CDR1 and CDR2 are MNHEY and SVGAGI. DNA of the CDR3: TGTGCCAGCAGACAAGACAGGGTGAACACTGAAGCTTTCTTT. This codes for CASRQDRVNTEAFF.

The chain employs TRBV6-4 and TRBJ2-3; tentatively, D is TRBD2 (6 bases). With 4 bases removed from V and 11 bases from J, the gap between germline ends came to 16 bases. The CDR3 sequence is 13 residues long. Germline V gives CDR1 MRHNA, CDR2 SNTAGT. CDR3 nucleotide sequence: TGTGCCAGCAGTGGGTCCGGGGGAGGTGTGCAGTATTTT. The encoded protein is CASSGSGGGVQYF.